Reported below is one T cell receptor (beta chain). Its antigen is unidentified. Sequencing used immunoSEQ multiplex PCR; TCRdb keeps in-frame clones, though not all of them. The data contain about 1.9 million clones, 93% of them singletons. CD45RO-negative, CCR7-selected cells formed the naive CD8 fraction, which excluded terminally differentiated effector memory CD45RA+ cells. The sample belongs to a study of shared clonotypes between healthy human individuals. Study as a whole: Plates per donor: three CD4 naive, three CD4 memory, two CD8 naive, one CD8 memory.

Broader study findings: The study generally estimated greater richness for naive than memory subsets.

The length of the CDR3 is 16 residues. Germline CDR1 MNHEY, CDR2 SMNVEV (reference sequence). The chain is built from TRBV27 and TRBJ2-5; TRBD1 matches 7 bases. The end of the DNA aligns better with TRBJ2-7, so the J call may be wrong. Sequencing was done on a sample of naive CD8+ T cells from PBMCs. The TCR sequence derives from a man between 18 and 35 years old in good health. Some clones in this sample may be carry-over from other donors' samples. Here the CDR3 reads CASSPSWGQSSYEQYF. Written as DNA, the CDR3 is TGTGCCAGCAGTCCCAGTTGGGGACAGAGCTCCTACGAGCAGTACTTC.